This T cell receptor beta chain was identified in a study of blood T cell repertoires in COVID-19. Across the whole study: The study drew acute and convalescent COVID-19 samples from the United States, Italy and Spain. T cells, B-cell-depleted T cells, or PBMCs supplied cDNA or gDNA.

The CDR3 is 15 residues long. Germline CDR1 MGHRA, CDR2 YSYEKL. Worth noting for this clone: A read error may produce the germline difference seen at one junction end.

Study processing details: Amplification with reference gene primers provided the estimates of nucleated cell counts. Libraries were prepared by immunoSEQ multiplex PCR; TCRdb keeps only in-frame clonotypes and omits some of them. That table furnishes V, J and clone size, whereas the DNA furnished D and trimming. The data show over 80,000 clones, about 87% seen once. The chain is built from TRBV4-1 and TRBJ2-5; 9 nucleotides align to TRBD1. This receptor was taken from a human donor in a cohort sampled during active COVID-19. The specimen was peripheral blood. The CDR3 loop reads CASSKEGGQGKTQYF. The CDR3 nucleotides read TGCGCCAGCAGCAAAGAGGGGGGACAGGGAAAGACCCAGTACTTC.